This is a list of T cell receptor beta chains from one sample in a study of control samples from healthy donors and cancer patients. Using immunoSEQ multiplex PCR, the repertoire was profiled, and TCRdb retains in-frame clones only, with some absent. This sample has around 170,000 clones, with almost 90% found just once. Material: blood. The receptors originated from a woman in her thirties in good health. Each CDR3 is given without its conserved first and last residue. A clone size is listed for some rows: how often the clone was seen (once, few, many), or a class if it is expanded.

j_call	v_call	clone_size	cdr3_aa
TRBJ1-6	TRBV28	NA	AGGYGNNSPLH
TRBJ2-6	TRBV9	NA	ASSAGTGSGANVLT
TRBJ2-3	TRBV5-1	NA	ASSLAASGSTGTDTQY
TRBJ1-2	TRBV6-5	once	ASSSGHGYT
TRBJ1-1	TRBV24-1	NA	ATSDADPNTEAF
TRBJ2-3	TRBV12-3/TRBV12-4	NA	ASSSVGPREY
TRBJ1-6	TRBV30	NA	AWSTRQGYSPLH
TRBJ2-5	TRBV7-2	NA	ASSWGSGGQETQY
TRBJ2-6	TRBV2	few	ASTGGGGTGANVLT
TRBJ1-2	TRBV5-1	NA	ASSPTGVGNGYT
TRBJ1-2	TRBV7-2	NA	ASSLQGYGYT
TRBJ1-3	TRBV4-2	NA	ASSPEQQGGNTIY
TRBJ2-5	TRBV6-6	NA	ASSPRPTIRVEVETQY
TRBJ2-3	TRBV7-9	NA	ASSWPLAGVGDTQY
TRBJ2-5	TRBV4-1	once	ASSQDTGFGETQY
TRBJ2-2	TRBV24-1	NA	ATSDLLSEVTGELF
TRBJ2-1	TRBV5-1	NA	ASSPGPSGYNEQF
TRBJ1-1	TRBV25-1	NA	ASSETGLNTEAF
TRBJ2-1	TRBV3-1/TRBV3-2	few	ASSPDSVTYNEQF
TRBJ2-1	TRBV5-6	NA	ASSLAWDRNYNEQF
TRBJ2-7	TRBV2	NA	ASRSTSSYEQY